The 5 T cell receptor beta chains below were found in one sample sequenced in a study of T cell repertoires in cytomegalovirus infection. Their recognized antigens are unknown. TCRdb re-analysed the reads in MiXCR, keeping a single row per CDR3 protein. The table shows about 890,000 distinct CDR3 sequences, with less than 35% occurring only once. The sample in question was cultured CD8+ T cells from PBMCs, obtained from culture after CMV antigen stimulation. Every receptor here comes from a human donor in good health (CMV status not recorded). Some clones in this sample may be carry-over from other donors' samples.

This clonotype was detected many times. V and J are TRBV6-1 and TRBJ2-7; D gene ambiguous. Germline CDR1 MNHNS, CDR2 SASEGT. The CDR3 is made up of 11 amino acids. Between the trimmed V and J ends, which lost 2 bases and 3 bases, there was a span of 2 bases. This CDR3 reads CASSEYYEQYF. CDR3 nucleotides: TGTGCCAGCAGTGAATACTACGAGCAGTACTTC.

About this clonotype: This may be a read error, as it is one base from a much larger clone. The chain carries TRBV7-6 and TRBJ2-5; TRBD2 matches 10 bases. CDR1 and CDR2 (germline): SGHVS, FNYEAQ. The CDR3 loop spans 15 amino acids. The CDR3 nucleotides read TGTGTCAGCAGCGCTAGCGGGGGTATCCAAGAGACCCAGTACTTC. Its translation is CVSSASGGIQETQYF.

J is TRBJ1-2 and V is TRBV9, with D tentatively TRBD1 (6 bases). The CDR3 loop spans 12 amino acids. Germline CDR1 and CDR2: SGDLS and YYNGEE. Trimming shortened V by 7 bases and J by 4 bases, and 11 bases separated the two germline ends. For the CDR3, the DNA is TGTGCCAGCGGCGGGGGCAGCTATGGCTACACCTTC. Translated: CASGGGSYGYTF.

The rearrangement links TRBV29-1 to TRBJ1-1; D not resolved. There are 14 residues in the CDR3. Trimming cost V 0 bases and J 8 bases, with 16 bases left between them. Germline assignment: CDR1 SQVTM and CDR2 ANQGSEA. The CDR3 reads CSVEDWSGFDEAFF. In nucleotides, the CDR3 is TGCAGCGTTGAAGATTGGTCAGGTTTCGACGAAGCTTTCTTT.

In this sample, this clonotype turned up once. A much larger clone lies a single base off, so this may be a read error. CDR3 nucleotides: TGTGCCAGCCCTGGGGGGACAGGGGGTGGCTGCACCTTC. It specifies CASPGGTGGGCTF. J is TRBJ1-2 and V is TRBV12-3 or TRBV12-4; 11 bases map to TRBD1. The CDR3 is made up of 13 amino acids.